These T cell receptor beta chains were read from a single sample in a study of T cells after yellow fever vaccination. MiXCR was run by TCRdb on the 5' RACE reads, yielding one entry per CDR3 protein. This table holds approximately 580,000 distinct CDR3 sequences, about 15% found once. Sequenced material: PBMCs, taken 5 days after the first yellow fever vaccination. All receptors derive from a young man who received the YFV17D yellow fever vaccine. The CDR3 runs from the conserved cysteine through the conserved F or W. Each record gives: D gene, clone size, V gene, J gene, CDR3 DNA, CDR3 protein. A D gene is named only where the DNA matches it firmly. Rows give clone size only sometimes, using once, few, many, or a class for an expanded clone.

.	.	TRBV20-1	TRBJ1-1	TGCAGTGCTAGAGTACAGGGAAGTAGTACTGAAGCTTTCTTT	CSARVQGSSTEAFF
.	.	TRBV14	TRBJ2-5	TGTGCCAGCAGCCAAGCCGGACTCATTAGCGGCCAAGAGACCCAGTACTTC	CASSQAGLISGQETQYF
.	few	TRBV5-6	TRBJ1-2	TGTGCCAGCAGCTTTTTCCCACCAGAAGGCTACACCTTC	CASSFFPPEGYTF
TRBD1	.	TRBV7-2	TRBJ2-7	TGTGCCAGCAGCTTAGGTTCCGGGACAGGGGGCTACGAGCAGTACTTC	CASSLGSGTGGYEQYF
.	.	TRBV5-1	TRBJ2-2	TGCGCCAGCAGCTTGGCCCTTACAGGGACCGGGGAGCTGTTTTTT	CASSLALTGTGELFF
TRBD1	few	TRBV5-4	TRBJ1-2	TGTGCCAGCAGCGACAGGGTGGCCGGGGACTATGGCTACACCTTC	CASSDRVAGDYGYTF
.	.	TRBV6-1	TRBJ1-2	TGTGCCAGCAAAGTGACGCGGGGGAACTATGGCTACACCTTC	CASKVTRGNYGYTF
TRBD1	.	TRBV19	TRBJ2-7	TGTGCCAGTAGATCCGACAGGGAAACCTACGAGCAGTACTTC	CASRSDRETYEQYF
.	few	TRBV20-1	TRBJ2-5	TGCAGTGCTAGAGTCGCTAGTCGGGAGGAGACCCAGTACTTC	CSARVASREETQYF
.	.	TRBV5-1	TRBJ1-4	TGCGCCAGCAGGGGGGGTACGACTAATGAAAAACTGTTTTTT	CASRGGTTNEKLFF
.	many	TRBV12-3/TRBV12-4	TRBJ1-5	TGTGCCAGCAGTATTATTGGTCAGCCCCAGCATTTT	CASSIIGQPQHF
.	.	TRBV20-1	TRBJ1-4	TGCAGTGCTAGAGATTCCCCAGGGGAGGAAAAACTGTTTTTT	CSARDSPGEEKLFF